The present entry profiles one T cell receptor beta chain with its context. What it recognizes is unknown. Germline CDR1 reads MNHNY; CDR2 reads SVGAGI (reference sequence). Trimming left V 2 bases short and J 15 bases short, with 17 bases between. The CDR3 runs to 13 residues. This sample's time point: week 5, during vaccination. Every vaccine dose comprised 300 ug of mutant IDH1 20-mer peptide plus topical imiquimod. These data belong to a study of a mutant IDH1 vaccine in newly diagnosed glioma. At the level of the study: Former treatment meant radiotherapy, temozolomide, or both; the majority had gotten both.

TCRdb keeps only in-frame clones here, not all; method: immunoSEQ multiplex PCR. The sample holds roughly 40,000 clones, roughly 92% seen once. The sequence came from a man between 45 and 60 years old with glioma. The chain has TRBV6-6 and TRBJ2-1; D possibly corresponds to TRBD1 (5 bases). This specimen consisted of PBMCs, obtained from a glioma patient whose treatment included an IDH1 peptide vaccine. The chain's CDR3 is CASSYESRGWAFF. In nucleotides, the CDR3 is TGTGCCAGCAGTTACGAGTCAAGGGGATGGGCGTTCTTC.